Each of the 14 T cell receptor beta chains below was sequenced from the same sample in a study of blood T cell repertoires in COVID-19. Clones were read by immunoSEQ multiplex PCR, and TCRdb kept only the in-frame ones, dropping some. The sample yields almost 30,000 clones, 60% to 80% seen once. The source material was peripheral blood. Source of these receptors: a woman aged 70-85 years with acute or convalescent COVID-19.

The chain couples TRBV5-1 to TRBJ1-1; 7 bases are shared with TRBD1. The CDR3 is 16 residues long. Germline loops: CDR1 SGHRS, CDR2 YFSETQ. V shed 2 bases, J shed 1 base, and the junction held 8 bases outside the gene matches. Written as DNA, the CDR3 is TGCGCCAGCAGCTTACAGGGGAATCGGAGGAACACTGAAGCTTTCTTT. Protein sequence: CASSLQGNRRNTEAFF. The variable domain in full, with the rest retrieved from reference TRBV5-1 and TRBJ1-1, is KAGVTQTPRYLIKTRGQQVTLSCSPISGHRSVSWYQQTPGQGLQFLFEYFSETQRNKGNFPGRFSGRQFSNSRSEMNVSTLELGDSALYLCASSLQGNRRNTEAFFGQGTRLTVV.

This clone has a single count. The chain uses TRBV2 and TRBJ2-3; 10 bases fit TRBD2. The ends lost 6 bases at V and 4 bases at J; junction bases unmatched: 4. The germline V gene encodes CDR1 SNHLY and CDR2 FYNNEI. The CDR3 contains 14 residues. Here the CDR3 reads CASSAGLASDTQYF. CDR3 DNA sequence: TGTGCCAGCAGCGCGGGACTAGCGTCAGATACGCAGTATTTT.

The V and J genes are TRBV9 and TRBJ1-6, with D uncertain. Germline V gene sequence: CDR1 SGDLS, CDR2 YYNGEE. Trimming cost V 2 bases and J 9 bases, with 12 bases left between them. This CDR3 spans 14 amino acids. The CDR3 DNA sequence: TGTGCCAGCAGCGTCCGGGCAGAGGGTTCACCCCTCCACTTT. Protein: CASSVRAEGSPLHF.

This chain joins TRBV4-2 and TRBJ1-2, with 8 bases aligning to TRBD1. The CDR3 sequence is 12 residues long. From germline, CDR1 is LGHNA and CDR2 YNFKEQ. V trimming: 9 bases; J trimming: 4 bases; junction bases outside the gene matches: 4. The chain's CDR3 is CASGQGVYGYTF. In nucleotides, the CDR3 is TGTGCCAGTGGACAGGGTGTCTATGGCTACACCTTC.

The chain combines TRBV4-1 with TRBJ2-3; 7 nucleotides agree with TRBD1. The CDR3 spans 18 residues. Looked up from germline, CDR1 is MGHRA and CDR2 is YSYEKL. Germline trimming cut 4 bases from V and 3 bases from J; bases unmatched to any gene: 16. The CDR3 DNA follows: TGCGCCAGCAGCCGAGAACGGACTCGGACAGGTCGGACAGATACGCAGTATTTT. Protein product: CASSRERTRTGRTDTQYF.

Only one count was recorded for this clone. The chain uses TRBV4-2 and TRBJ2-1; 12 bases are a match to TRBD2. CDR3 length: 20 amino acids. V lost 0 bases, J lost 4 bases, and 13 bases stayed unmatched. Germline CDR1 and CDR2: LGHNA and YNFKEQ. CDR3 sequence (DNA): TGTGCCAGCAGCCAAGAAACCCACACCTCGACTAGCGGGAGATACAATGAGCAGTTCTTC. It is translated as CASSQETHTSTSGRYNEQFF.

The chain has TRBV4-1 and TRBJ2-1; TRBD2 matches 14 bases. Germline CDR1 MGHRA, CDR2 YSYEKL. With V trimmed by 5 bases and J by 9 bases, 12 bases remained unmatched. This CDR3 comprises 17 residues. DNA of the CDR3: TGCGCCAGCAGCAACGTTCCCGGGACTAGCGGGAGTCCTGAGCAGTTCTTC. It specifies CASSNVPGTSGSPEQFF.

This clone appeared a few times. The chain couples TRBV6-5 to TRBJ2-7; D remains unclear. The CDR3 sequence is 13 residues long. Germline V CDR1 and CDR2: MNHEY, SVGAGI. V shed 8 bases and J shed 4 bases, with 15 bases lying between them. The CDR3 DNA reads TGTGCCAGCGCCCTGGGCTCAACGTACGAGCAGTACTTC. As protein: CASALGSTYEQYF.

This clone was found many times. The chain recombines TRBV5-6 with TRBJ2-5, with D possibly TRBD2 on 6 matching bases. Trimming cost V 2 bases and J 5 bases, with 16 bases left between them. The length of the CDR3 is 15 residues. Germline CDR1 SGHDT, CDR2 YYEEEE. The CDR3 region has the DNA TGTGCCAGCAGCTTACAGACTAGTTCTCGTGAGACCCAGTACTTC. Translating it yields CASSLQTSSRETQYF. The full variable domain, in which reference TRBV5-6 and TRBJ2-5 provide the parts outside the CDR3, is DAGVTQSPTHLIKTRGQQVTLRCSPKSGHDTVSWYQQALGQGPQFIFQYYEEEERQRGNFPDRFSGHQFPNYSSELNVNALLLGDSALYLCASSLQTSSRETQYFGPGTRLLVL.

The V call is TRBV4-3, the J call TRBJ1-3; D is undetermined. The ends were cut back, 1 base at V and 0 bases at J, with 4 bases in the middle. This CDR3 is built from 14 residues. Germline V CDR1 and CDR2: LGHNA, YSLEER. The CDR3 reads CASSQGVSGNTIYF. The CDR3 DNA sequence: TGCGCCAGCAGCCAAGGAGTCTCTGGAAACACCATATATTTT.

This chain connects TRBV7-9 to TRBJ2-7, with 7 bases that match TRBD1. V lost 5 bases to trimming and J lost 2 bases; unmatched junction nucleotides: 6. CDR3 size: 14 residues. The germline V gene has CDR1 SEHNR and CDR2 FQNEAQ (reference sequence). The CDR3: CASSPRQGAYEQYF. In DNA form, the CDR3 reads TGTGCCAGCAGCCCCCGACAGGGCGCCTACGAGCAGTACTTC.

This chain uses TRBV5-4 with TRBJ2-1; 9 bases align to TRBD2. The CDR3 totals 15 residues. The trim removed 4 bases at V and 6 bases at J, leaving 8 bases unmatched. CDR1 is SGHNT and CDR2 is YYREEE in the germline V gene (reference sequence). The CDR3 loop reads CASSGSGSFSNEQFF. The DNA for the CDR3 is TGTGCCAGCAGCGGTAGCGGGAGCTTTTCCAATGAGCAGTTCTTC.

The V gene is TRBV28, the J gene TRBJ2-2, with D unresolved. Trimming removed 8 bases at V and 1 base at J, with 8 bases between. Germline V lookup: CDR1 MDHEN, CDR2 SYDVKM. The CDR3 runs to 13 residues. CDR3 DNA: TGTGCCAGCGAACTCGGGAACACCGGGGAGCTGTTTTTT. Protein product: CASELGNTGELFF. The complete variable domain, with remaining parts taken from reference TRBV28 and TRBJ2-2, reads DVKVTQSSRYLVKRTGEKVFLECVQDMDHENMFWYRQDPGLGLRLIYFSYDVKMKEKGDIPEGYSVSREKKERFSLILESASTNQTSMYLCASELGNTGELFFGEGSRLTVL.

V usage is TRBV7-2 and J usage is TRBJ2-7; TRBD2 matches at 9 bases. Germline assignment: CDR1 SGHTA and CDR2 FQGNSA. CDR3 length: 14 residues. V shed 3 bases and J 4 bases; nucleotides not matched to a gene: 4. CDR3 nucleotide sequence: TGTGCCAGCAGCTTCGCGGGAGGGTTTTACGAGCAGTACTTC. This translates into CASSFAGGFYEQYF.